This T cell receptor beta chain was recovered during a study of T cells in Graves' hyperthyroidism and ophthalmopathy. Concerning this clonotype itself: The antigen is not known.

Using RNA transcripts as the source, TCR beta CDR3 regions were amplified. TCR CDR3 underwent first-round RT-PCR with the HTBI primer set. In TCRdb, the multiplex PCR reads were re-called with MiXCR into one record per CDR3 protein. The data contain about 840,000 distinct CDR3 sequences, around 38% of them singletons. After removal of 3 bases from V and 4 bases from J, the junction contained 7 bases not matched to a gene. This CDR3 contains 16 residues. The germline CDR1 and CDR2 sequences are SGDLS and YYNGEE. Notes on the study in general: Ophthalmopathy prediction by the model preceded onset by a median roughly 6 months. Most clonotypes expanded in the thyroid (above 0.001) were also present in blood.

Hyperthyroidism had been newly diagnosed in patients aged 18 to 65, and its duration was under 2 months. The sequence derives from a man in his late teens or twenties with Graves' hyperthyroidism. The chain is built from TRBV9 and TRBJ2-2; 9 bases are shared with TRBD2. Material: blood. The DNA of the CDR3 is TGTGCCAGCAGCGCCCAGACTAGCGGCCCCACCGGGGAGCTGTTTTTT. It yields the protein CASSAQTSGPTGELFF.